This T cell receptor (beta chain) was sequenced for a study of molecular identifiers for immune sequencing clone quantification. Previously described methods with listed TCR primers produced the bulk TCR libraries. TCRdb independently ran MiXCR on the PCR reads; one entry per CDR3 protein. The top ten hold more than 0.8% of the sample, which has about half a million distinct CDR3 sequences, around a fifth seen once. The V end was cut by 3 bases, the J end by 5 bases, with 11 bases between. The germline V gene has CDR1 SGHTA and CDR2 FQGTGA. The CDR3 sequence is 13 residues long. The sequence was collected from a human donor in good health. Some libraries in this study had Jurkat cell RNA spiked in. The source material was naive CD8+ T cells from blood, with Jurkat cell RNA spiked in. Subset reported: FACS-sorted CD8+CD4-CCR7+CD45RA+ naive T cells. The chain links TRBV7-3 to TRBJ2-7; D is possibly TRBD1 (6 bases). In DNA form, the CDR3 reads TGTGCCAGCAGCTTGATGGGGGCCGACGAGCAGTACTTC. This sequence encodes CASSLMGADEQYF.